The 16 T cell receptor beta chains listed next were all sequenced from one sample in a study of T cells after yellow fever vaccination. TCRdb re-analysed the 5' RACE reads in MiXCR, keeping a single row per CDR3 protein. Here the sample spans fewer than 350,000 distinct CDR3 sequences, around 3.6% being singletons. The sequenced sample was PBMCs, obtained on the day of the yellow fever booster vaccination. The receptors stem from a man between 18 and 29 years old who received the YFV17D yellow fever vaccine.

The chain carries TRBV7-9 and TRBJ2-7; no clear D gene. With 3 bases removed from V and 3 bases from J, the gap between germline ends came to 6 bases. This CDR3 spans 12 amino acids. CDR1 is SEHNR, CDR2 FQNEAQ, per germline (reference sequence). The CDR3 reads CASSFSGYEQYV. The CDR3 DNA reads as TGTGCCAGCAGCTTTTCAGGCTACGAGCAGTACGTC.

This clonotype was found many times. V is TRBV20-1 and J is TRBJ2-1; a possible D gene is TRBD2 (7 bases). Germline CDR1 reads DFQATT; CDR2 reads SNEGSKA (reference sequence). The CDR3 spans 13 residues. V was cut by 3 bases and J by 7 bases, with 13 bases left in between. The CDR3 DNA is TGCAGTGCTAGTGGGGGGGCCTCGAATGAGCAGTTCTTC. Translating gives CSASGGASNEQFF.

Many counts were recorded for this clonotype. The chain is built from TRBV21-1 and TRBJ2-7; TRBD1 is the table's D call and was not checked against the DNA. TRBV21-1 is described as a pseudogene. The CDR3 has 17 amino acids. This chain's CDR3 is CASSTSTDRGHYYEQYF. The DNA of the CDR3 is TGTGCCAGCAGCACCTCCACAGACAGGGGGCACTACTACGAGCAGTACTTC.

This sequence joins TRBV7-3 and TRBJ1-1, with TRBD1 identical over 7 bases. The length of the CDR3 is 14 residues. Germline V gene data show CDR1 as SGHTA and CDR2 as FQGTGA. V gave up 5 bases and J gave up 6 bases; unmatched junction bases: 9. The CDR3 sequence: CASSAKQGYSEAFF. Here the CDR3 DNA reads TGTGCCAGCAGCGCAAAACAGGGGTATTCTGAAGCTTTCTTT.

The CDR3 is CASSYLGQHGTEAFF. The CDR3 DNA follows: TGCGCCAGCAGCTACTTAGGGCAGCACGGCACTGAAGCTTTCTTT. The V call is TRBV5-1, the J call TRBJ1-1; the D is unclear. Trimming stripped 3 bases from V and 4 bases from J, with 16 bases between. The CDR3 has 15 amino acids. The germline V gene has CDR1 SGHRS and CDR2 YFSETQ.

This clonotype was counted ten times or more. V and J are TRBV5-1 and TRBJ2-3, with D hard to call. Trimming removed 2 bases from V and 6 bases from J, with 19 bases in between. CDR1 is SGHRS, CDR2 YFSETQ, per germline. This CDR3 spans 16 amino acids. CDR3 coding DNA: TGCGCCAGCAGCTTACTACCAGGTTCACAGATGGATACGCAGTATTTT. Its protein is CASSLLPGSQMDTQYF. Complete variable domain (other parts from reference TRBV5-1 and TRBJ2-3): KAGVTQTPRYLIKTRGQQVTLSCSPISGHRSVSWYQQTPGQGLQFLFEYFSETQRNKGNFPGRFSGRQFSNSRSEMNVSTLELGDSALYLCASSLLPGSQMDTQYFGPGTRLTVL.

There are many counts of this clonotype. The gene calls are TRBV6-6 and TRBJ2-3; TRBD2 aligns across 8 bases. J gave up 0 bases and V 7 bases, and 6 bases lay outside the gene matches. Germline CDR1 is MNHNY and CDR2 is SVGAGI (reference sequence). This CDR3 is built from 15 residues. The CDR3 DNA reads TGTGCCAGCATTCCAGCGGGGGTGAGCACAGATACGCAGTATTTT. Protein sequence: CASIPAGVSTDTQYF.

This clonotype was counted at least ten times. The rearrangement links TRBV20-1 to TRBJ1-1; D is undetermined. There are 11 residues in the CDR3. Trimming pared 5 bases from V and 6 bases from J, leaving 10 bases between. In germline, CDR1 is DFQATT, CDR2 SNEGSKA (reference sequence). CDR3: CSASRWAEAFF. The CDR3 DNA is TGCAGTGCTTCTCGGTGGGCTGAAGCTTTCTTT.

This clonotype was detected only a few times. The chain's CDR3 is CASSLNDRGYGYTF. DNA for the CDR3: TGTGCCAGCAGTTTAAACGACAGGGGCTATGGCTACACCTTC. The chain links TRBV27 to TRBJ1-2, with 8 nucleotides matching TRBD1. CDR3 length: 14 amino acids. V lost 2 bases to trimming and J lost 4 bases; unmatched junction nucleotides: 3. Germline CDR1 MNHEY, CDR2 SMNVEV (reference sequence).

This clonotype was observed at least ten times. The rearrangement uses TRBV27 and TRBJ2-5; a weak D match, TRBD1 (7 bases). The CDR3 loop spans 13 amino acids. The germline CDR1 and CDR2 sequences are MNHEY and SMNVEV (reference sequence). The V gene lost 7 bases and the J gene lost 5 bases, with 14 bases spanning the gap. In DNA form, the CDR3 reads TGTGCCAGCAAATCAGGGGGGCAGGAGACCCAGTACTTC. Protein sequence: CASKSGGQETQYF.

This chain uses TRBV6-2 or TRBV6-3 with TRBJ2-3; possible D gene TRBD2, 6 bases. Trimming took 8 bases from V and 5 from J, leaving 20 bases between them. CDR1 and CDR2 (germline): MNHEY, SVGEGT. The CDR3 extends over 15 amino acids. DNA of the CDR3: TGTGCCAGCGGGGGTAGAGCGGGCAGGGTAGATACGCAGTATTTT. Protein product: CASGGRAGRVDTQYF.

The chain recombines TRBV4-2 with TRBJ1-1; D is unresolved. V lost 1 base and J 3 bases, leaving 9 bases between the germline ends. The V gene's germline CDR1 is LGHNA and CDR2 YNFKEQ. This CDR3 has 14 residues. CDR3 in DNA: TGTGCCAGCAGCCAAGGGTCAGGTTACACTGAAGCTTTCTTT. It specifies CASSQGSGYTEAFF.

This clonotype was picked up a small number of times. The rearrangement joins TRBV29-1 to TRBJ2-5, with D possibly being TRBD2 (6 bases). Trimming shortened V by 7 bases and J by 4 bases, and 19 bases separated the two germline ends. The CDR3 consists of 14 residues. Germline assignment: CDR1 SQVTM and CDR2 ANQGSEA. In DNA, the CDR3 is TGCAGCGCTGGGGGACTCCTTAGGGGAGAGACCCAGTACTTC. Residues: CSAGGLLRGETQYF.

This clonotype has a count of ten or more. The chain uses TRBV10-3 and TRBJ1-4; 8 nucleotides match TRBD1. Germline V gene sequence: CDR1 ENHRY, CDR2 SYGVKD. The J segment lost 8 bases and the V segment lost 6 bases, leaving 5 bases of the junction unmatched. The CDR3 covers 13 residues. The CDR3 protein is CAIRPGQEEKLFF. The DNA of the CDR3 is TGTGCCATCAGACCGGGACAGGAAGAAAAACTGTTTTTT.

This clonotype was seen repeatedly, ten times or more. V usage is TRBV7-2 and J usage is TRBJ1-5; 8 nucleotides line up with TRBD1. The trim removed 1 base at V and 6 bases at J, leaving 11 bases unmatched. From germline, CDR1 is SGHTA and CDR2 FQGNSA. The CDR3 covers 17 residues. The CDR3 loop is CASSLVPGTGSGQPQHF. The CDR3 DNA follows: TGTGCCAGCAGCTTAGTTCCAGGGACAGGTAGCGGTCAGCCCCAGCATTTT.

This clonotype was counted ten times or more. The germline gene is not matched at one end of the junction; a read error may be the cause. The chain carries TRBV6-2 or TRBV6-3 and TRBJ2-5; tentative D call: TRBD2 (6 bases). CDR3 length: 11 residues. Germline CDR1 MNHEY, CDR2 SVGEGT. The CDR3 loop is CAISFGGAHYF. The DNA of the CDR3 is TGTGCCATCTCTTTTGGAGGGGCCCACTACTTC.